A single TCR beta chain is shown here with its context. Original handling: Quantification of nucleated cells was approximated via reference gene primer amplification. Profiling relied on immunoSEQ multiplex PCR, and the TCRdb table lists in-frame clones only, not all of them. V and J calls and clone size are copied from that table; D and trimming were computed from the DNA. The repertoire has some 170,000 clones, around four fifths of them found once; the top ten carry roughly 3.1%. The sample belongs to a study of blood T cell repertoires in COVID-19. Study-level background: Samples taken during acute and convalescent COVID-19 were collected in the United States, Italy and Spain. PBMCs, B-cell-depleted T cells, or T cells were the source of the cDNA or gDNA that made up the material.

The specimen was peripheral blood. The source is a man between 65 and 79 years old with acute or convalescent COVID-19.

The CDR3 nucleotides are TGTGCCAGCAGCTTTGGACAGGGGAATCGGTCACCCCTCCACTTT. This translates into CASSFGQGNRSPLHF. V usage is TRBV5-6 and J usage is TRBJ1-6; 9 bases line up with TRBD1. V lost 2 bases and J lost 10; bases outside the gene matches: 7. The CDR3 contains 15 residues. CDR1 and CDR2 from the germline V gene are SGHDT and YYEEEE. Based on the CDR3 plus reference TRBV5-6 and TRBJ1-6, the full variable domain is DAGVTQSPTHLIKTRGQQVTLRCSPKSGHDTVSWYQQALGQGPQFIFQYYEEEERQRGNFPDRFSGHQFPNYSSELNVNALLLGDSALYLCASSFGQGNRSPLHFGNGTRLTVT.